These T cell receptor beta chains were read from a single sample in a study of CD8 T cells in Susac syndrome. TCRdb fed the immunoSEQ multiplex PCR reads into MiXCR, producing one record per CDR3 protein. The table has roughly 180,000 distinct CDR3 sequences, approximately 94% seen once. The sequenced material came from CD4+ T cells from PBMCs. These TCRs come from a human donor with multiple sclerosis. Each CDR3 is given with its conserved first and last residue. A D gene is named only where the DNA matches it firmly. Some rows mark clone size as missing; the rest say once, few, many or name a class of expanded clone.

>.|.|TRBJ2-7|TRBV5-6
TGTGCCAGCAGCTTGGTGGCAGGTCAGTACGAGCAGTACTTC
CASSLVAGQYEQYF
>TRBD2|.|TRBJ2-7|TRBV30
TGTGCCTGGAGTGTCCGAGCGGGAGCACACTACGAGCAGTACTTC
CAWSVRAGAHYEQYF
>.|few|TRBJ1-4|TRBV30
TGTGCCTGGAGTGTGGGGGGTGAAAAACTGTTTTTT
CAWSVGGEKLFF
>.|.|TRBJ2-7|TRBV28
TGTGCCAGCAGACGTAACAGCTACGAGCAGTACTTC
CASRRNSYEQYF
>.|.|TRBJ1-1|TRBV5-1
TGCGCCAGCAGCTTGGGGGGGCCGAGCACTGAAGCTTTCTTT
CASSLGGPSTEAFF
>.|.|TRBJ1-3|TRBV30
TGTGCCTGGAGTATCGACACCATATATTTT
CAWSIDTIYF
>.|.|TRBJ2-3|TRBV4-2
TGTGCCAGCAGCCAAGATCCCCAGAGTGCTAGCACAGATACGCAGTATTTT
CASSQDPQSASTDTQYF
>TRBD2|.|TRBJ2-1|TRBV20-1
TGCAGTGCTAGGTCTCTGGGTGCGGGAGACCTCTCCTACAATGAGCAGTTCTTC
CSARSLGAGDLSYNEQFF
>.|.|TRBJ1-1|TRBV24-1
TGTGCCACCAGTGATGGTCAGGTACCTGAAGCTTTCTTT
CATSDGQVPEAFF
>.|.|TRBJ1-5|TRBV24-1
TGTGCCACCAGTGAACTGACAGGAGATAATAGCAATCAGCCCCAGCATTTT
CATSELTGDNSNQPQHF
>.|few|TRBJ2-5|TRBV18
TGTGCCAGCTCACCATCAGGTGGCCAAGAGACCCAGTACTTC
CASSPSGGQETQYF
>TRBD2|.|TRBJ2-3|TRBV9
TGTGCCAGCAGCGTAAAGCCTAGCGGCGCGGATACGCAGTATTTT
CASSVKPSGADTQYF
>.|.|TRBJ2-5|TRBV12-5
TGTGCTAGTGGTTTGGTATCTGGTGAGACCCAGTACTTC
CASGLVSGETQYF
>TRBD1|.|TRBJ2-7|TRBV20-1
TGCAGTGCTAGAGATCGGGACAGGGGCCGCTACGAGCAGTACTTC
CSARDRDRGRYEQYF
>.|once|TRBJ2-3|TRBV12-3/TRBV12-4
TGTGCCAGCAGTTTAGCCTCTAGGAAACTAGCCGGAGCAGATACGCAGTATTTT
CASSLASRKLAGADTQYF
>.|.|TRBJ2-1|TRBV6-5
TGTGCCAGCAGTTACGAGGGGCCGTCCTACAATGAGCAGTTCTTC
CASSYEGPSYNEQFF
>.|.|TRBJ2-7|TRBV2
TGTGCCAGCAGTGCCACCTCGGGTTCCAACGAGCAGTACTTC
CASSATSGSNEQYF
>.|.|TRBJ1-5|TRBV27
TGTGCCAGCAGTTTCAGGGGCAGTGAGCCCCAGCATTTT
CASSFRGSEPQHF
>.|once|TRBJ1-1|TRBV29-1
TGCAGCGTTGATGGGAACACTGAAGCTTTCTTT
CSVDGNTEAFF
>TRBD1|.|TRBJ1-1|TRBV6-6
TGTGCCAGCAACAGGGGGCCGACTGAAGCTTTCTTT
CASNRGPTEAFF
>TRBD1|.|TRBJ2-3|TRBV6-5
TGTGCCAGCAGTTACTCAGGGACAGGAGTTAGGGCCACAGATACGCAGTATTTT
CASSYSGTGVRATDTQYF
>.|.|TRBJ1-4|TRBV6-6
TGTGCCAGCAGTCACCGGGAAGAGGGACAAAAACTGTTTTTT
CASSHREEGQKLFF
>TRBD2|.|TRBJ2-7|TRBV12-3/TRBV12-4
TGTGCCAGCAGTCCTAGCGGGGGGGCCTGGTACGAGCAGTACTTC
CASSPSGGAWYEQYF
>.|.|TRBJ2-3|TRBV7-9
TGTGCCAGCAGCTTCTGGGAGGGCACAGATACGCAGTATTTT
CASSFWEGTDTQYF
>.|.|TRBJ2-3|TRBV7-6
TGTGCCAGCCTCAGCACAGATACGCAGTATTTT
CASLSTDTQYF
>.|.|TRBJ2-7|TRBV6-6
TGTGCCAGCAGTTACTCTGGGGGGCGCGACGAGCAGTACTTC
CASSYSGGRDEQYF
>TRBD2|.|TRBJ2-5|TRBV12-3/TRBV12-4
TGTGCCAGCAGCTTATCAGCGGGGACCGAGACCCAGTACTTC
CASSLSAGTETQYF
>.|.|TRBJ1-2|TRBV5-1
TGCGCCAGCAGCTTGGACGGGTCCTTTGGCTACACCTTC
CASSLDGSFGYTF
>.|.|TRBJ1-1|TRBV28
TGTGCCAGAATGAACACTGAAGCTTTCTTT
CARMNTEAFF
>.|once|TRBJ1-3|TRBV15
TGTGCCACCAGCGCTGGCTCCGGGAAGAGCTCTGGAAACACCATATATTTT
CATSAGSGKSSGNTIYF
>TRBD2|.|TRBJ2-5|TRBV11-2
TGTGCCAGCAGCCCACTAGCGTTGACGGAGACCCAGTACTTC
CASSPLALTETQYF
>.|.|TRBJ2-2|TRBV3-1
TGTGCCAGCAGCTTCCTAACTAGAACTGGGGAGCTGTTTTTT
CASSFLTRTGELFF
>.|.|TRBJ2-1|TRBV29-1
TGCAGCGTCACCCGGGATCTTTACAATGAGCAGTTCTTC
CSVTRDLYNEQFF
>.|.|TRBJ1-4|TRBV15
TGTGCCACCAGCAGAGTGGATGGATATAATGAAAAACTGTTTTTT
CATSRVDGYNEKLFF
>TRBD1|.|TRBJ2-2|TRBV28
TGTGCCAGCAGCTCAACCGGGACAGAGAACACCGGGGAGCTGTTTTTT
CASSSTGTENTGELFF
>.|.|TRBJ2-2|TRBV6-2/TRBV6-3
TGTGCCAGCAGTGATACCGGGGAGCTGTTTTTT
CASSDTGELFF
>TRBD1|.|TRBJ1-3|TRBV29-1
TGCAGCGTTTCACCGGGACAGGGGGTCTCTGGAAACACCATATATTTT
CSVSPGQGVSGNTIYF
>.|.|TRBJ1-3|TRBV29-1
TGCAGCGTTGGAGGACAGTCTGGAAACACCATATATTTT
CSVGGQSGNTIYF
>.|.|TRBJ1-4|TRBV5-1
TGCGCCAGCAGCTTGATGACGGGCGGGAATGAAAAACTGTTTTTT
CASSLMTGGNEKLFF
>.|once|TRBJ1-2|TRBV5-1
TGCGCCAGCAGAGATAGCGGCAGAGTCTCCTATGGCTACACCTTC
CASRDSGRVSYGYTF
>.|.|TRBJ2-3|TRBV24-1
TGTGCCACCAGTGACTACAGGACTAGCACAGATACGCAGTATTTT
CATSDYRTSTDTQYF
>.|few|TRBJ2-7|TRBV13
TGTGCCAGCAGCCCACGCCGGGGATCTAGGGTCGACGAGCAGTACTTC
CASSPRRGSRVDEQYF
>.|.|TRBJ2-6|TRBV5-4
TGTGCCAGCAGCTCTACAGCCCATTTATCTGGGGCCAACGTCCTGACTTTC
CASSSTAHLSGANVLTF
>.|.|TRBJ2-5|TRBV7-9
TGTGCCAGCAGCTCCGACTATGCTGAGACCCAGTACTTC
CASSSDYAETQYF
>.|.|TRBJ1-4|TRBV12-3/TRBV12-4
TGTGCCAGCAGTCCTCGACCAGGGGCTAATGAAAAACTGTTTTTT
CASSPRPGANEKLFF
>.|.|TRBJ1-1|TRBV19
TGTGCCAGTACGACACGAATGGAAGCTTTCTTT
CASTTRMEAFF
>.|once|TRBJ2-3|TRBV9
TGTGCCAGCAGCGTAGAGTTGTGGTTCTCAGATACGCAGTATTTT
CASSVELWFSDTQYF
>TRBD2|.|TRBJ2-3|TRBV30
TGTGCCTGGAGCGATAGCGGGGGCACAGATACGCAGTATTTT
CAWSDSGGTDTQYF
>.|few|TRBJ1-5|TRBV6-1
TGTGCCAGCACCACCCTTGGGGAAGGAGGGCAGCCCCAGCATTTT
CASTTLGEGGQPQHF
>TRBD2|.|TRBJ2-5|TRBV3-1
TGTGCCAGCAGCCGGGAAAGGCCTAGCGGGACGGAGACCCAGTACTTC
CASSRERPSGTETQYF
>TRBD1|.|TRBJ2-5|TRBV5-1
TGCGCCAGCAGCTTGCGGGGACAGGGGGCTGAGACCCAGTACTTC
CASSLRGQGAETQYF
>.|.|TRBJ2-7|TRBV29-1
TGCAGCGTTGTTTACAGCTACGAGCAGTACTTC
CSVVYSYEQYF
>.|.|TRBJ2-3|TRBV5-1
TGCGCCAGCAGCTTGGTTGGCGGGGTCACAGATACGCAGTATTTT
CASSLVGGVTDTQYF
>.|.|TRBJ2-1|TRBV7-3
TGTGCCAGCAGCCCACTCCCCGCGGGGCGGCATGAGCAGTTCTTC
CASSPLPAGRHEQFF
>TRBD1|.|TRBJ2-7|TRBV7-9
TGTGCCAGCAGCCCAGGACAGGGTTTCTACGAGCAGTACTTC
CASSPGQGFYEQYF
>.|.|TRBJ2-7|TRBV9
TGTGCCAGCAGCCGGAGCGGCCACGAGCAGTACTTC
CASSRSGHEQYF
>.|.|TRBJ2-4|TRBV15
TGTGCCACCAGCAGAGATTGGGGGGCGGGGGAAAACATTCAGTACTTC
CATSRDWGAGENIQYF
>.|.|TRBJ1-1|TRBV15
TGTGCCACCAGCAGAGTTTCCTTAGGGGGATGGACTGAAGCTTTCTTT
CATSRVSLGGWTEAFF
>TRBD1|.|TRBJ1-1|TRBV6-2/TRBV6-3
TGTGCCAGCAGCCACGGACAGGGGGCTGAAGCTTTCTTT
CASSHGQGAEAFF